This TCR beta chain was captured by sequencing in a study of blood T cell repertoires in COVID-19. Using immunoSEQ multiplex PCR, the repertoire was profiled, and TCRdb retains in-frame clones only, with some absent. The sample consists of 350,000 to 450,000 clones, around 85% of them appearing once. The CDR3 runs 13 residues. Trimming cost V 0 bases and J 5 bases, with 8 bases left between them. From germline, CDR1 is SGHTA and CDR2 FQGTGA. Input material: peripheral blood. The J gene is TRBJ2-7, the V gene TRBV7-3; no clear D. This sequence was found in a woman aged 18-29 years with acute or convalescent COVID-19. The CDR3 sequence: CASSLTIADEQYF. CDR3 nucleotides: TGTGCCAGCAGCTTAACGATCGCGGACGAGCAGTACTTC.